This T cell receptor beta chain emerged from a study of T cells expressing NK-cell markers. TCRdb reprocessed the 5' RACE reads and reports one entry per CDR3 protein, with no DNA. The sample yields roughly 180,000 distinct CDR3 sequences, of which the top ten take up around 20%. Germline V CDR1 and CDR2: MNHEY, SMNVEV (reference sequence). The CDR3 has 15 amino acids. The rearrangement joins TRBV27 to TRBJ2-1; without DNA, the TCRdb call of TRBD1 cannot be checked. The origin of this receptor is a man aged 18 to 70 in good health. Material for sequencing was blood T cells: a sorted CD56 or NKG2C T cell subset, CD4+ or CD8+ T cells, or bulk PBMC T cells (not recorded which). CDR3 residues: CASAPLESSYNEQFF.